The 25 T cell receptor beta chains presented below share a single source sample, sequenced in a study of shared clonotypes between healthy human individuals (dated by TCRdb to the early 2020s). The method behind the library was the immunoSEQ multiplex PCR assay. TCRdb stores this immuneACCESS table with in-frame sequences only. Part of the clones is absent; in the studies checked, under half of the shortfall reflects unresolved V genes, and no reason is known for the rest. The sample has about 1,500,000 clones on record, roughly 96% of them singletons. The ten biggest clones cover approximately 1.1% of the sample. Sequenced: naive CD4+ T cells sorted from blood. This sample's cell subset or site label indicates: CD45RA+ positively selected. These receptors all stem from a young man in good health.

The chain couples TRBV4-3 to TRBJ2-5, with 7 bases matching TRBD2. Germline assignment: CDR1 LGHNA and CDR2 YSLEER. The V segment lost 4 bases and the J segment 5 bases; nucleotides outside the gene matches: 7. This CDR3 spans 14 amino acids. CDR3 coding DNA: TGCGCCAGCAGCCCCTACCAGGGAGGGGAGACCCAGTACTTC. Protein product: CASSPYQGGETQYF.

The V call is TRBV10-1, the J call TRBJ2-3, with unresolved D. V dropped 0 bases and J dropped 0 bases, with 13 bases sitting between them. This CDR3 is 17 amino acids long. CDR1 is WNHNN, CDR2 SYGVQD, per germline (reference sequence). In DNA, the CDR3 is TGCGCCAGCAGTGAGTCGGCGGAGAAGCATAGCACAGATACGCAGTATTTT. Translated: CASSESAEKHSTDTQYF.

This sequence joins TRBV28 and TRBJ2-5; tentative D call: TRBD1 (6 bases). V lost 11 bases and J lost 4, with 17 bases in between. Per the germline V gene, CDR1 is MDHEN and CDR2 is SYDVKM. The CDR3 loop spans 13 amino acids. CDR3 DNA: TGTGCCGCTGGACAGCCAAGGGGAGAGACCCAGTACTTC. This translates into CAAGQPRGETQYF.

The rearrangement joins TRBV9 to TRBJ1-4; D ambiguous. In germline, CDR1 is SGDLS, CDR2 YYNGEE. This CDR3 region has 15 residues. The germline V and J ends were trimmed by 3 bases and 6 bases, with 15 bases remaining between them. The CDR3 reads CASSARLGFDEKLFF. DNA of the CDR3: TGTGCCAGCAGCGCCCGGTTGGGATTTGATGAAAAACTGTTTTTT.

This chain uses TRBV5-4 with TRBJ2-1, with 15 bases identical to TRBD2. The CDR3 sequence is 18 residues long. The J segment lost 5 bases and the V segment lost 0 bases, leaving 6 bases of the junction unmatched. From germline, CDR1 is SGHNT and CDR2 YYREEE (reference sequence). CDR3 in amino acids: CASSLGGLAGGAHNEQFF. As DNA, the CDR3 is TGTGCCAGCAGCTTGGGGGGACTAGCGGGAGGAGCGCACAATGAGCAGTTCTTC. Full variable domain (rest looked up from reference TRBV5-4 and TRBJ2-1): ETGVTQSPTHLIKTRGQQVTLRCSSQSGHNTVSWYQQALGQGPQFIFQYYREEENGRGNFPPRFSGLQFPNYSSELNVNALELDDSALYLCASSLGGLAGGAHNEQFFGPGTRLTVL.

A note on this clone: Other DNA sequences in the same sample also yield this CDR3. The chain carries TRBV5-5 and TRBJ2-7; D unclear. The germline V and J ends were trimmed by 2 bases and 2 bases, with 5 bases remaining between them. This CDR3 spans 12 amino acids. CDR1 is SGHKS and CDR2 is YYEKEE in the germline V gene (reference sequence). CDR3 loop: CASSLAPYEQYF. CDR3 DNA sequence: TGTGCCAGCAGCTTAGCACCCTACGAGCAGTACTTC.

CDR3 nucleotide sequence: TGTGCCAGCAGCTTAGGGTCAGCTAGCTCCTACGAGCAGTACTTC. Encoded protein: CASSLGSASSYEQYF. The J gene is TRBJ2-7, the V gene TRBV7-9, with D unresolved. V gave up 1 base and J gave up 0 bases, with 10 bases separating them. The V gene's germline CDR1 is SEHNR and CDR2 FQNEAQ (reference sequence). The CDR3 length is 15 residues. Filled out from reference TRBV7-9 and TRBJ2-7, the complete variable domain reads DTGVSQNPRHKITKRGQNVTFRCDPISEHNRLYWYRQTLGQGPEFLTYFQNEAQLEKSRLLSDRFSAERPKGSFSTLEIQRTEQGDSAMYLCASSLGSASSYEQYFGPGTRLTVT.

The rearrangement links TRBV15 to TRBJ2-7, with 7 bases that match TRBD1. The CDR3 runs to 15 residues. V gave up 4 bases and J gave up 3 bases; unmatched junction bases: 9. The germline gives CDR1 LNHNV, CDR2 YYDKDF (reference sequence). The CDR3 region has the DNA TGTGCCACCAGCACTGGGGACAGACAAATCTACGAGCAGTACTTC. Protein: CATSTGDRQIYEQYF.

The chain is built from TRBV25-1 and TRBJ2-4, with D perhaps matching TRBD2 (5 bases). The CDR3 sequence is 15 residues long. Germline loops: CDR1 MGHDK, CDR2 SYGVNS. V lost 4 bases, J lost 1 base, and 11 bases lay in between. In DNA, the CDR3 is TGTGCCAGCAGTGCACGGGAAGGGGCCAAAAACATTCAGTACTTC. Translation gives CASSAREGAKNIQYF.

CDR3 sequence (DNA): TGCGCCAGCAGCTTGGAGACAGGCGGAAACACCATATATTTT. Translating it yields CASSLETGGNTIYF. The chain joins TRBV5-1 to TRBJ1-3, with a possible D match to TRBD1 (6 bases). In germline, CDR1 is SGHRS, CDR2 YFSETQ. The CDR3 runs 14 residues. V was pared by 0 bases and J by 4 bases, with 8 bases between.

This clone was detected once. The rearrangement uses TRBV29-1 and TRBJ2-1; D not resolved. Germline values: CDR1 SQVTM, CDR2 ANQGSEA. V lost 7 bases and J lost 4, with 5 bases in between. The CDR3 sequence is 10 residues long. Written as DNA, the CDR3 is TGCAGCGGATCATACAATGAGCAGTTCTTC. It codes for CSGSYNEQFF.

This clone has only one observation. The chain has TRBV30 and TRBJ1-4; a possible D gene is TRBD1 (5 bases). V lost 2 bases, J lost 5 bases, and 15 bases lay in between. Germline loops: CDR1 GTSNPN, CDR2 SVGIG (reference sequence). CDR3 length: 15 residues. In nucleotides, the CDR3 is TGTGCCTGGAGTTTACGTCAGGGATTGAATGAAAAACTGTTTTTT. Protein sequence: CAWSLRQGLNEKLFF.

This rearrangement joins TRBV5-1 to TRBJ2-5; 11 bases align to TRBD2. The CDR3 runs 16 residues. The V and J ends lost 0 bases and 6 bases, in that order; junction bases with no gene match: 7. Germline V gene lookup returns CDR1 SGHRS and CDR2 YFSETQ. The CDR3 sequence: CASSLGTSGSWQTQYF. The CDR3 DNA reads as TGCGCCAGCAGCTTGGGCACTAGCGGGAGCTGGCAGACCCAGTACTTC.

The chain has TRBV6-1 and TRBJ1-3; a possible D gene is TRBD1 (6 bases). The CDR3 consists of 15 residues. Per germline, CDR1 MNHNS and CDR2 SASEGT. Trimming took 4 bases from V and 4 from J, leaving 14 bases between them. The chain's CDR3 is CASSALGGSGNTIYF. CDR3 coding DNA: TGTGCCAGCAGTGCTCTGGGGGGCAGCGGAAACACCATATATTTT.

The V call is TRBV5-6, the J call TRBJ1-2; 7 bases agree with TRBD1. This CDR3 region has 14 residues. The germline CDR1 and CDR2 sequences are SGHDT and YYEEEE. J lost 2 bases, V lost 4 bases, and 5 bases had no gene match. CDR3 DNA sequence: TGTGCCAGCAGCCATAGACAGGGCAACTATGGCTACACCTTC. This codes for CASSHRQGNYGYTF.

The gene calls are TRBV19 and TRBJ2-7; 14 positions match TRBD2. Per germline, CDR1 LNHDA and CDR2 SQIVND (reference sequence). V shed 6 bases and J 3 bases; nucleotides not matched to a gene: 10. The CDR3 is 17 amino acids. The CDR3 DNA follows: TGTGCCAGTAGCGGACTAGCGGGAGGTACTGGTAGCTACGAGCAGTACTTC. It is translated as CASSGLAGGTGSYEQYF.

In nucleotides, the CDR3 is TGTGCCAGCAGCTTATTCGGTAGCGGGAGAGAGACCCAGTACTTC. Amino acids: CASSLFGSGRETQYF. The chain employs TRBV7-8 and TRBJ2-5; 9 bases line up with TRBD2. Germline CDR1 and CDR2: SGHVS and FQNEAQ. The CDR3 totals 15 residues. Losses at the gene ends were 2 bases for V and 4 bases for J; bases not matched to a gene: 5.

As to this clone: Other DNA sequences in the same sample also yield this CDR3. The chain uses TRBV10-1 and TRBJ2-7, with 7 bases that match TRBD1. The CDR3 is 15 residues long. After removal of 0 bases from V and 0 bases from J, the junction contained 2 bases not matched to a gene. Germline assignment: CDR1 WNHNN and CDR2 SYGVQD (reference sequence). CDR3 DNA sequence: TGCGCCAGCAGTGAGTCGAGGGGGCTCTCCTACGAGCAGTACTTC. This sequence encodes CASSESRGLSYEQYF.

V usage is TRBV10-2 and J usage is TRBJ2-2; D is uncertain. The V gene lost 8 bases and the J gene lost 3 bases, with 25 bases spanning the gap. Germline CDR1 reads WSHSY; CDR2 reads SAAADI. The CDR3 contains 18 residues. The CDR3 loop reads CASRSPPPGRNYTGELFF. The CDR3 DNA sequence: TGCGCCAGCCGATCCCCTCCACCTGGGCGAAATTACACCGGGGAGCTGTTTTTT.

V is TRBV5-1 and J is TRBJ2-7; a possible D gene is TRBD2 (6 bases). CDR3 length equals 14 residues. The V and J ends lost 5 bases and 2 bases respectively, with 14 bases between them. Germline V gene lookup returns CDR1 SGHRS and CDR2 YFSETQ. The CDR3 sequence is CASSPGAGTYEQYF. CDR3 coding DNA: TGCGCCAGCAGTCCCGGGGCGGGAACCTACGAGCAGTACTTC.

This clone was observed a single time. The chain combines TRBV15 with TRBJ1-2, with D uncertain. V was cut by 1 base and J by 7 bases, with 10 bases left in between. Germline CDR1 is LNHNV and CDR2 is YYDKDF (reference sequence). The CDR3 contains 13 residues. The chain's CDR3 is CATSRGWLSGYTF. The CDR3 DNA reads TGTGCCACCAGCAGAGGGTGGCTAAGTGGCTACACCTTC.

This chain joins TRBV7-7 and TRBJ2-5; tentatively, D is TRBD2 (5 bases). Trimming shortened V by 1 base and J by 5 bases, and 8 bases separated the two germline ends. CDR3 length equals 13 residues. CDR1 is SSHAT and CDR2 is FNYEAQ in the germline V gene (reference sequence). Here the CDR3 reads CASSLGGRETQYF. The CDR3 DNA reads TGTGCCAGCAGCTTAGGCGGGCGTGAGACCCAGTACTTC.

The CDR3 DNA is TGCGCCAGCAGAGACGCGGTTAATGAAAAACTGTTTTTT. Protein: CASRDAVNEKLFF. The V gene is TRBV5-1, the J gene TRBJ1-4, with no clear D. The germline V and J ends were trimmed by 5 bases and 4 bases, with 9 bases remaining between them. Germline V lookup: CDR1 SGHRS, CDR2 YFSETQ. The CDR3 contains 13 residues.

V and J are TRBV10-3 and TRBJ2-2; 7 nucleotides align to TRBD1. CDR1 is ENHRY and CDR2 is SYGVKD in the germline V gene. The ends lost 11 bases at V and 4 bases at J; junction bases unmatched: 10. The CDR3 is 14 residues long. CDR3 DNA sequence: TGTGCCGCAGCAGGGGGTGGGCGCACCGGGGAGCTGTTTTTT. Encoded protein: CAAAGGGRTGELFF.

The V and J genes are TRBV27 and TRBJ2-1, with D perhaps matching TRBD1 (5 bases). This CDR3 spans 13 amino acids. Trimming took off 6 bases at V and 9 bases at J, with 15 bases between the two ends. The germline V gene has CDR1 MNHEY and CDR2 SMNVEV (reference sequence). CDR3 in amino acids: CASSQFPQGEQFF. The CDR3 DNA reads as TGTGCCAGCAGCCAATTTCCGCAGGGTGAGCAGTTCTTC.